Sequencing of this T cell receptor (beta chain) was carried out in a study of blood T cells in healthy people across ages (dated by TCRdb to the mid-2010s). About the investigation overall: Template switching captured roughly one uniquely barcoded TCR beta cDNA molecule per two T cells in model experiments. The study measured age-related changes in TCR beta repertoire diversity using deep sequencing normalized with unique cDNA molecular identifiers. The donors were split into four age groups: young (average around 16 years), middle-aged (about 40), aged (about 56) and long-lived (roughly 86). To avoid experimental bias, donors of different ages were spread randomly across the sequencing lanes. The study analyzed two additional independent replicas of 1 million unique cDNA reads from the same blood draw for two donors, one aged 18 to 30 and one aged 80 or older. Beyond this particular receptor, the publication reports: Because donor CMV infection status was unknown, age-related changes in expanded clonotypes were potentially confounded. Compared with the aged group, more naive CD4+ T cells, fewer expanded clones and increased TCR diversity were shown by the long-lived group, suggesting age selection. Estimates of total diversity based on one million sequenced T cells were considered lower bounds and underestimates. Conclusive comparison of naive and antigen-experienced compartments was prevented by the profiling of bulk unsorted PBMCs. As age increased, observed TCR beta diversity per million T cells dropped in a roughly linear way, and a significant reduction was already evident by age about 40. There was a strong correlation between observed TCR beta diversity and the percentage of naive T cells measured by flow cytometry.

The roughly 37 donors, aged about 6 to 95 years, were systemically healthy Caucasian individuals from Russia. Each donor gave about 9.2 milliliters of peripheral blood, drawn into EDTA-treated Vacutainer tubes. Ficoll-Paque density-gradient centrifugation was used to isolate PBMCs, with at least 6 million per sample. Total RNA, at least 6 micrograms per sample, was extracted from PBMCs with Trizol reagent. The percentages of naive CD45RAhigh/CD27high T cells were determined by flow cytometry on a PBMC aliquot from every donor. The CDR3, from cysteine to phenylalanine, totals 13 residues. The sequence is cut down to CDR3 DNA, 39 bases in frame from base 1. Via the germline V gene, CDR1 is SGHRS and CDR2 YFSETQ. The library was obtained by 5' RACE. TCRdb names Illumina HiSeq 2500 as the instrument used. A second PCR of roughly 7 to 11 cycles was run with a J-beta primer mix and a sample-barcoded 5' primer. A template-switch 5' adaptor carrying 12 random nucleotides introduced a unique molecular identifier onto each TCR beta cDNA molecule. Each sample yielded at least 2.5 million CDR3-containing paired-end reads. All of the RNA was converted into first-strand cDNA using the Mint cDNA synthesis kit, with a TRBC-specific oligonucleotide serving as the primer. Following uracil-DNA glycosylase treatment, all cDNA underwent a first 18-cycle PCR with the universal primers M1SS and BC2_uni_R. In the authors' own workflow: Normalization of each sample was performed by random selection of 1 million high-quality reads, each carrying a distinct molecular identifier. Reads with shared molecular identifiers were discarded instead of being binned into consensus sequences. MiTCR, run with a Q25 quality threshold and the strictest error-elimination algorithm, handled CDR3 identification, clonotype clustering and error correction. A nonparametric unseen species model using Euler transformation provided a lower-bound estimate of total TCR beta diversity. TCRdb trimmed public reads at Q25 via fastp, called clones via MiXCR and kept in-frame beta chains. Identical CDR3 protein sequences are pooled into one entry, listed with their most common genes and DNA. TCRdb's processing, not the authors', yielded these V and J calls. The sample table contains roughly 570,000 distinct CDR3 sequences; only one count was recorded for 25% to 30% of them. The ten most abundant clones make up around 18% of the sample.

This clonotype was found a few times. Its antigen remains undetermined. No qualities accompany the bases; no much larger clone lies one base away. The source material was blood. This receptor was identified in a woman between 65 and 79 years old in good health. The V and J segments used are TRBV5-1 and TRBJ2-5; the D gene may be TRBD1 or TRBD2, since each aligns over 7 bases. The J call is uncertain, as TRBJ2-1 better fits the DNA end. CDR3 reads: CASSSGGVREQFF. The DNA is TGCGCCAGCAGCTCAGGGGGGGTCAGAGAGCAGTTCTTC.